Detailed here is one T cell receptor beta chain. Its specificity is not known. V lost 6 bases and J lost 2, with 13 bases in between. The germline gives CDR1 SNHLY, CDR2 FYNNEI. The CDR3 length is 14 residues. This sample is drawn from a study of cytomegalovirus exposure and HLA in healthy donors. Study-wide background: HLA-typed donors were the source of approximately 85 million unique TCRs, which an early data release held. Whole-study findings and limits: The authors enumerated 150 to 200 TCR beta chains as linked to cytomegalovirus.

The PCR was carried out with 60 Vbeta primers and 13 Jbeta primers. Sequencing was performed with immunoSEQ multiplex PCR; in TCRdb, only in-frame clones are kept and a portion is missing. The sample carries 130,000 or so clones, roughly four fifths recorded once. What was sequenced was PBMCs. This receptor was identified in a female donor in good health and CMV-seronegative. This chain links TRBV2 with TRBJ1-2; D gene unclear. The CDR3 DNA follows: TGTGCCAGCAGAGCCTTTTCAAACAACTATGGCTACACCTTC. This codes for CASRAFSNNYGYTF.